A selection of T cell receptor beta chains follows, all from one sample in a study of blood T cells in healthy people across ages. Using its own MiXCR run on the 5' RACE reads, TCRdb lists one record per CDR3 protein. The sample comprises fewer than 950,000 distinct CDR3 sequences, around 34% of which are singletons, and 13% rests with the top ten. Source material: blood. These receptors all come from a man aged 18 to 30 in good health. Each CDR3 is given with its conserved first and last residue. Each record gives: clone size, J gene, CDR3 length, V gene, D gene, CDR3 protein, CDR3 DNA. The D gene is left open where the match is weak. Some rows mark clone size as missing; the rest say once, few, many or name a class of expanded clone.

clone size: -
J gene: TRBJ2-7
CDR3 length: 14
V gene: TRBV12-3/TRBV12-4
D gene: -
CDR3 protein: CASSLKVSHNEQYF
CDR3 DNA: TGTGCCAGCAGTCTGAAGGTTTCTCACAATGAGCAGTACTTC

clone size: -
J gene: TRBJ2-7
CDR3 length: 15
V gene: TRBV5-1
D gene: TRBD2
CDR3 protein: CASSTRASGRNEQYF
CDR3 DNA: TGCGCCAGCAGCACGCGGGCTAGCGGGAGGAACGAGCAGTACTTC

clone size: -
J gene: TRBJ1-1
CDR3 length: 15
V gene: TRBV7-2
D gene: TRBD1
CDR3 protein: CASSSQTGSNTEAFF
CDR3 DNA: TGTGCCAGCAGCTCCCAGACAGGGTCGAACACTGAAGCTTTCTTT

clone size: -
J gene: TRBJ1-1
CDR3 length: 13
V gene: TRBV7-2
D gene: -
CDR3 protein: CASSLGSGNEAFF
CDR3 DNA: TGTGCCAGCAGCTTAGGGTCAGGGAACGAAGCTTTCTTT

clone size: -
J gene: TRBJ1-3
CDR3 length: 16
V gene: TRBV7-2
D gene: -
CDR3 protein: CASSLQGTNSGNTIYF
CDR3 DNA: TGTGCCAGCAGCTTACAGGGGACGAACTCTGGAAACACCATATATTTT

clone size: -
J gene: TRBJ1-5
CDR3 length: 13
V gene: TRBV14
D gene: -
CDR3 protein: CAGSQDHNQPQHF
CDR3 DNA: TGTGCCGGCAGCCAAGACCACAATCAGCCCCAGCATTTT

clone size: -
J gene: TRBJ2-3
CDR3 length: 11
V gene: TRBV12-3/TRBV12-4
D gene: -
CDR3 protein: CASSASIAQYF
CDR3 DNA: TGTGCCAGCTCGGCTAGCATCGCGCAGTATTTT

clone size: few
J gene: TRBJ2-1
CDR3 length: 18
V gene: TRBV7-9
D gene: -
CDR3 protein: CASSPTTAGGTIGNEQFF
CDR3 DNA: TGTGCCAGCAGCCCAACAACTGCCGGGGGAACTATTGGTAATGAGCAGTTCTTC

clone size: many
J gene: TRBJ2-3
CDR3 length: 15
V gene: TRBV7-2
D gene: -
CDR3 protein: CASSKRALDRDTQYF
CDR3 DNA: TGTGCCAGCAGCAAAAGGGCCCTCGATCGAGATACGCAGTATTTT

clone size: -
J gene: TRBJ1-2
CDR3 length: 14
V gene: TRBV2
D gene: -
CDR3 protein: CASSNTEESGSYTF
CDR3 DNA: TGTGCCAGCAGTAACACCGAGGAGAGCGGTAGCTACACCTTC

clone size: -
J gene: TRBJ2-4
CDR3 length: 13
V gene: TRBV7-9
D gene: -
CDR3 protein: CASSFGQKNIQYF
CDR3 DNA: TGTGCCAGCAGCTTCGGACAGAAAAACATTCAGTACTTC

clone size: -
J gene: TRBJ2-3
CDR3 length: 13
V gene: TRBV12-3/TRBV12-4
D gene: -
CDR3 protein: CATATASTDAQYF
CDR3 DNA: TGTGCCACCGCCACGGCTAGCACAGATGCGCAGTATTTT

clone size: -
J gene: TRBJ2-2
CDR3 length: 14
V gene: TRBV7-3
D gene: -
CDR3 protein: CASSLISATGELFF
CDR3 DNA: TGTGCCAGCAGCTTAATATCTGCCACCGGGGAGCTGTTTTTT

clone size: many
J gene: TRBJ2-3
CDR3 length: 15
V gene: TRBV20-1
D gene: TRBD2
CDR3 protein: CSATDSGGNTDTQYF
CDR3 DNA: TGCAGTGCTACTGATAGCGGGGGGAACACAGATACGCAGTATTTT

clone size: few
J gene: TRBJ1-1
CDR3 length: 11
V gene: TRBV29-1
D gene: -
CDR3 protein: CSVEVVALAFF
CDR3 DNA: TGCAGCGTTGAAGTAGTAGCCCTTGCTTTCTTT

clone size: -
J gene: TRBJ2-1
CDR3 length: 14
V gene: TRBV29-1
D gene: TRBD2
CDR3 protein: CSVNRAGGLYEQFF
CDR3 DNA: TGCAGCGTTAATAGAGCGGGAGGGTTGTATGAGCAGTTCTTC

clone size: -
J gene: TRBJ2-2
CDR3 length: 14
V gene: TRBV27
D gene: -
CDR3 protein: CASSWDKNTGELFF
CDR3 DNA: TGTGCCAGCAGTTGGGACAAGAACACCGGGGAGCTGTTTTTT

clone size: -
J gene: TRBJ1-6
CDR3 length: 12
V gene: TRBV7-8
D gene: -
CDR3 protein: CASSSFNSPLHF
CDR3 DNA: TGTGCCAGCAGCTCTTTTAATTCACCCCTCCACTTT

clone size: -
J gene: TRBJ1-1
CDR3 length: 15
V gene: TRBV27
D gene: TRBD1
CDR3 protein: CASSWRTGSDTEAFF
CDR3 DNA: TGTGCCAGCAGTTGGCGGACAGGGTCGGACACTGAAGCTTTCTTT

clone size: -
J gene: TRBJ2-7
CDR3 length: 14
V gene: TRBV12-3/TRBV12-4
D gene: -
CDR3 protein: CASRYGGGSYEQYF
CDR3 DNA: TGTGCCAGCAGATACGGTGGCGGTTCCTACGAGCAGTACTTC

clone size: few
J gene: TRBJ1-4
CDR3 length: 15
V gene: TRBV5-1
D gene: TRBD1
CDR3 protein: CASSPGTGASEKLFF
CDR3 DNA: TGCGCCAGCAGCCCCGGGACAGGGGCATCTGAAAAACTGTTTTTT

clone size: -
J gene: TRBJ1-6
CDR3 length: 15
V gene: TRBV12-3/TRBV12-4
D gene: TRBD1
CDR3 protein: CASSLKGQGSSPLHF
CDR3 DNA: TGTGCCAGCAGTTTAAAGGGACAGGGGTCATCACCCCTCCACTTT

clone size: -
J gene: TRBJ1-1
CDR3 length: 15
V gene: TRBV7-9
D gene: TRBD1
CDR3 protein: CASSYIQGSQTEAFF
CDR3 DNA: TGTGCCAGCAGCTATATACAGGGGTCGCAGACTGAAGCTTTCTTT

clone size: -
J gene: TRBJ2-1
CDR3 length: 15
V gene: TRBV3-1
D gene: -
CDR3 protein: CASSQEGPRANEQFF
CDR3 DNA: TGTGCCAGCAGCCAAGAAGGCCCGCGGGCGAATGAGCAGTTCTTC

clone size: -
J gene: TRBJ1-4
CDR3 length: 15
V gene: TRBV7-2
D gene: -
CDR3 protein: CASSPTPGVTEKLFF
CDR3 DNA: TGTGCCAGCAGCCCCACGCCAGGGGTTACTGAAAAACTGTTTTTT

clone size: -
J gene: TRBJ1-6
CDR3 length: 16
V gene: TRBV12-3/TRBV12-4
D gene: -
CDR3 protein: CASRAGAGAYNSPLHF
CDR3 DNA: TGTGCCAGCAGAGCCGGGGCAGGGGCCTATAATTCACCCCTCCACTTT

clone size: few
J gene: TRBJ2-1
CDR3 length: 16
V gene: TRBV13
D gene: -
CDR3 protein: CASSLEGTLTYNEQFF
CDR3 DNA: TGTGCCAGCAGCTTAGAAGGGACACTTACGTACAATGAGCAGTTCTTC

clone size: -
J gene: TRBJ1-1
CDR3 length: 16
V gene: TRBV4-1
D gene: -
CDR3 protein: CASSQRVTGMNTEAFF
CDR3 DNA: TGCGCCAGCAGCCAAAGGGTGACGGGGATGAACACTGAAGCTTTCTTT

clone size: -
J gene: TRBJ2-3
CDR3 length: 16
V gene: TRBV12-3/TRBV12-4
D gene: -
CDR3 protein: CASSSTSGASTDTQYF
CDR3 DNA: TGTGCCAGCAGTTCCACCTCGGGGGCCAGCACAGATACGCAGTATTTT

clone size: -
J gene: TRBJ1-4
CDR3 length: 15
V gene: TRBV6-5
D gene: TRBD1
CDR3 protein: CASSYGDRGGEKLFF
CDR3 DNA: TGTGCCAGCAGTTACGGGGACAGGGGCGGAGAAAAACTGTTTTTT

clone size: -
J gene: TRBJ2-3
CDR3 length: 17
V gene: TRBV5-1
D gene: TRBD1
CDR3 protein: CASSLGGPGQGSDTQYF
CDR3 DNA: TGCGCCAGCAGCTTGGGTGGCCCGGGACAGGGGTCAGATACGCAGTATTTT

clone size: few
J gene: TRBJ2-3
CDR3 length: 16
V gene: TRBV9
D gene: -
CDR3 protein: CASSVGLAASTDTQYF
CDR3 DNA: TGTGCCAGCAGCGTAGGTTTAGCGGCTAGCACAGATACGCAGTATTTT

clone size: -
J gene: TRBJ2-3
CDR3 length: 11
V gene: TRBV2
D gene: -
CDR3 protein: CVVPRTDTQYF
CDR3 DNA: TGTGTCGTACCCCGGACAGATACGCAGTATTTT

clone size: -
J gene: TRBJ2-1
CDR3 length: 15
V gene: TRBV12-3/TRBV12-4
D gene: TRBD1
CDR3 protein: CASSLGGQGGNEQFF
CDR3 DNA: TGTGCCAGCAGTTTAGGGGGACAGGGAGGAAATGAGCAGTTCTTC

clone size: -
J gene: TRBJ2-7
CDR3 length: 12
V gene: TRBV11-3
D gene: -
CDR3 protein: CASSLIGPIQYF
CDR3 DNA: TGTGCCAGCAGCTTAATTGGTCCAATCCAGTACTTC

clone size: few
J gene: TRBJ2-7
CDR3 length: 14
V gene: TRBV27
D gene: -
CDR3 protein: CASSKDTDSYEQYF
CDR3 DNA: TGTGCCAGCAGCAAAGACACCGACTCCTACGAGCAGTACTTC

clone size: -
J gene: TRBJ1-4
CDR3 length: 16
V gene: TRBV7-9
D gene: -
CDR3 protein: CASSPRRAGGNEKLFF
CDR3 DNA: TGTGCCAGCAGCCCCCGACGAGCGGGGGGGAATGAAAAACTGTTTTTT

clone size: many
J gene: TRBJ1-2
CDR3 length: 13
V gene: TRBV6-5
D gene: TRBD1
CDR3 protein: CASSEDRFYGYTF
CDR3 DNA: TGTGCCAGCTCCGAGGACAGGTTCTATGGCTACACCTTC

clone size: -
J gene: TRBJ2-1
CDR3 length: 14
V gene: TRBV2
D gene: TRBD2
CDR3 protein: CASSDKVTSDEQFF
CDR3 DNA: TGTGCCAGCAGTGACAAGGTGACTAGCGATGAGCAGTTCTTC

clone size: -
J gene: TRBJ2-3
CDR3 length: 13
V gene: TRBV19
D gene: -
CDR3 protein: CASSARLADTQYF
CDR3 DNA: TGTGCCAGTAGTGCAAGACTAGCAGATACGCAGTATTTT

clone size: -
J gene: TRBJ2-3
CDR3 length: 15
V gene: TRBV6-2/TRBV6-3
D gene: -
CDR3 protein: CASSYRRDSTDTQYF
CDR3 DNA: TGTGCCAGCAGTTATCGTCGTGATTCCACAGATACGCAGTATTTT

clone size: -
J gene: TRBJ2-1
CDR3 length: 13
V gene: TRBV20-1
D gene: TRBD1
CDR3 protein: CSATWTGSHEQFF
CDR3 DNA: TGCAGTGCTACCTGGACAGGGTCCCACGAGCAGTTCTTC

clone size: -
J gene: TRBJ2-7
CDR3 length: 14
V gene: TRBV7-9
D gene: TRBD2
CDR3 protein: CASTLAGLWDEQYF
CDR3 DNA: TGTGCCAGCACTCTAGCGGGGCTTTGGGATGAGCAGTACTTC

clone size: -
J gene: TRBJ2-5
CDR3 length: 13
V gene: TRBV2
D gene: TRBD2
CDR3 protein: CASSPSGIETQYF
CDR3 DNA: TGTGCCAGCAGTCCGAGCGGGATTGAGACCCAGTACTTC

clone size: -
J gene: TRBJ2-2
CDR3 length: 16
V gene: TRBV6-5
D gene: TRBD1
CDR3 protein: CASRPPGQGPTGELFF
CDR3 DNA: TGTGCCAGCAGACCGCCGGGACAGGGACCAACCGGGGAGCTGTTTTTT

clone size: -
J gene: TRBJ2-7
CDR3 length: 16
V gene: TRBV5-1
D gene: TRBD1
CDR3 protein: CAGLTQPGQSYNEQYF
CDR3 DNA: TGCGCCGGCCTGACTCAACCGGGACAGTCCTACAATGAGCAGTACTTC

clone size: -
J gene: TRBJ2-7
CDR3 length: 16
V gene: TRBV28
D gene: TRBD1
CDR3 protein: CASSPFHRDRVVEQYF
CDR3 DNA: TGTGCCAGCAGTCCCTTCCACCGGGACAGGGTCGTCGAGCAGTACTTC

clone size: -
J gene: TRBJ1-5
CDR3 length: 12
V gene: TRBV12-3/TRBV12-4
D gene: -
CDR3 protein: CASKHPNQPQHF
CDR3 DNA: TGTGCCAGCAAACACCCAAATCAGCCCCAGCATTTT

clone size: -
J gene: TRBJ1-2
CDR3 length: 12
V gene: TRBV20-1
D gene: TRBD1
CDR3 protein: CSARGTGLGYTF
CDR3 DNA: TGCAGTGCTAGGGGGACAGGGCTTGGCTACACCTTC

clone size: few
J gene: TRBJ1-5
CDR3 length: 16
V gene: TRBV2
D gene: TRBD1
CDR3 protein: CASSLHRGDSNQPQHF
CDR3 DNA: TGTGCCAGCAGTCTGCACAGGGGGGACAGCAATCAGCCCCAGCATTTT

clone size: few
J gene: TRBJ1-6
CDR3 length: 15
V gene: TRBV7-2
D gene: TRBD1
CDR3 protein: CASSFRDRGGSPLHF
CDR3 DNA: TGTGCCAGCAGCTTCCGGGACAGGGGGGGTTCACCCCTCCACTTT

clone size: many
J gene: TRBJ2-5
CDR3 length: 11
V gene: TRBV20-1
D gene: -
CDR3 protein: CSARDQETQYF
CDR3 DNA: TGCAGTGCTAGAGATCAGGAGACCCAGTACTTC

clone size: few
J gene: TRBJ2-1
CDR3 length: 12
V gene: TRBV20-1
D gene: -
CDR3 protein: CSGGPAYNEQFF
CDR3 DNA: TGCAGTGGGGGACCCGCTTACAATGAGCAGTTCTTC

clone size: -
J gene: TRBJ2-3
CDR3 length: 16
V gene: TRBV28
D gene: TRBD2
CDR3 protein: CASSSETSGGRDTQYF
CDR3 DNA: TGTGCCAGCAGTTCAGAGACTAGCGGGGGAAGGGATACGCAGTATTTT

clone size: few
J gene: TRBJ1-2
CDR3 length: 13
V gene: TRBV12-3/TRBV12-4
D gene: -
CDR3 protein: CASSGRVTYGYTF
CDR3 DNA: TGTGCCAGCAGTGGGCGGGTTACCTATGGCTACACCTTC

clone size: -
J gene: TRBJ2-3
CDR3 length: 16
V gene: TRBV6-2/TRBV6-3
D gene: -
CDR3 protein: CASSYLRGGTTDTQYF
CDR3 DNA: TGTGCCAGCAGTTACTTGCGCGGGGGCACCACAGATACGCAGTATTTT

clone size: -
J gene: TRBJ1-1
CDR3 length: 13
V gene: TRBV20-1
D gene: -
CDR3 protein: CSATAILGTEAFF
CDR3 DNA: TGCAGTGCGACGGCCATCCTTGGCACTGAAGCTTTCTTT